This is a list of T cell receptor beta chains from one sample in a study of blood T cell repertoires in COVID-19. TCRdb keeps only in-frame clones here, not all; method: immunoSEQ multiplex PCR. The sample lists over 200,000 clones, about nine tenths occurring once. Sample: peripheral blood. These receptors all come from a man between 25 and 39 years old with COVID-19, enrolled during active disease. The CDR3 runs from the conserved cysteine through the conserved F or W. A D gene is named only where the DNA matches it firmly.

CDR3aa: CASSPIGQANYGYTF
CDR3nt: TGCGCCAGCAGCCCCATTGGACAGGCCAACTATGGCTACACCTTC
d_gene: TRBD1
v_gene: TRBV4-1
j_gene: TRBJ1-2

CDR3aa: CASSPRRRAGGRADTQYF
CDR3nt: TGTGCCAGCAGCCCCCGACGTAGGGCGGGGGGGCGGGCAGATACGCAGTATTTT
d_gene: TRBD2
v_gene: TRBV3-1/TRBV3-2
j_gene: TRBJ2-3

CDR3aa: CASSLRRDAAYEQYF
CDR3nt: TGTGCCAGCAGCTTAAGGAGGGATGCGGCCTACGAGCAGTACTTC
d_gene: NA
v_gene: TRBV7-6
j_gene: TRBJ2-7

CDR3aa: CASSGLAGGTDTQYF
CDR3nt: TGTGCCAGCAGTGGACTAGCGGGAGGCACAGATACGCAGTATTTT
d_gene: TRBD2
v_gene: TRBV6-4
j_gene: TRBJ2-3

CDR3aa: CASSRDREYDEQYF
CDR3nt: TGTGCCAGTAGCCGGGACAGGGAATACGACGAGCAGTACTTC
d_gene: TRBD1
v_gene: TRBV19
j_gene: TRBJ2-7

CDR3aa: CASSEGYRVSPLHF
CDR3nt: TGTGCCAGCAGCGAGGGGTACAGGGTTTCACCCCTCCACTTT
d_gene: NA
v_gene: TRBV9
j_gene: TRBJ1-6

CDR3aa: CASSLGGGRYNEQFF
CDR3nt: TGTGCCAGCAGCTTGGGCGGGGGGAGATACAATGAGCAGTTCTTC
d_gene: TRBD2
v_gene: TRBV7-3
j_gene: TRBJ2-1

CDR3aa: CASSLGGGEPQHF
CDR3nt: TGCGCCAGCAGCTTGGGGGGGGGAGAGCCCCAGCATTTT
d_gene: NA
v_gene: TRBV5-1
j_gene: TRBJ1-5

CDR3aa: CASRLHEGRSYEQYF
CDR3nt: TGTGCCAGTAGACTCCACGAGGGTCGCTCCTACGAGCAGTACTTC
d_gene: NA
v_gene: TRBV19
j_gene: TRBJ2-7

CDR3aa: CASSLKVAGNTIYF
CDR3nt: TGTGCCAGCAGCTTAAAGGTAGCAGGAAACACCATATATTTT
d_gene: NA
v_gene: TRBV7-2
j_gene: TRBJ1-3

CDR3aa: CASSPDRVRGYTF
CDR3nt: TGTGCCAGCAGTCCGGACAGGGTTCGCGGCTACACCTTC
d_gene: TRBD1
v_gene: TRBV12-3/TRBV12-4
j_gene: TRBJ1-2

CDR3aa: CASSSPTGANYEQYF
CDR3nt: TGTGCCAGCAGCTCCCCCACAGGGGCTAACTACGAGCAGTACTTC
d_gene: TRBD1
v_gene: TRBV11-2
j_gene: TRBJ2-7

CDR3aa: CASSYGAVSGYTF
CDR3nt: TGTGCCAGCAGTTACGGTGCAGTCAGTGGCTACACCTTC
d_gene: NA
v_gene: TRBV6-5
j_gene: TRBJ1-2